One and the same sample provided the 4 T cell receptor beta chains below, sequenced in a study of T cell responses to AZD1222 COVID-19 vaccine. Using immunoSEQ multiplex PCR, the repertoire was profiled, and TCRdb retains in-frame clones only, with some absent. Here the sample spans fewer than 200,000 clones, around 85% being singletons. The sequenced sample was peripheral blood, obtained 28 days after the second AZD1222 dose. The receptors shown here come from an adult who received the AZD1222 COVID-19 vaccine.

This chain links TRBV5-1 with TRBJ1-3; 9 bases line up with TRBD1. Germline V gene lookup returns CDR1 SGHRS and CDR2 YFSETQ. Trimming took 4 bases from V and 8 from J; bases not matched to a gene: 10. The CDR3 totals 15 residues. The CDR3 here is CASSLGQGQIDTIYF. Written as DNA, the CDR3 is TGCGCCAGCAGCCTGGGACAGGGACAGATAGACACCATATATTTT.

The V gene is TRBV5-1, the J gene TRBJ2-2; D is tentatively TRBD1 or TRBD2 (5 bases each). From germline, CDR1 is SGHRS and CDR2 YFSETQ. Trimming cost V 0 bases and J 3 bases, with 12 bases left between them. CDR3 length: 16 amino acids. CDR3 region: CASSLVPGRDTGELFF. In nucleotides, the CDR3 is TGCGCCAGCAGCTTGGTACCGGGACGCGACACCGGGGAGCTGTTTTTT. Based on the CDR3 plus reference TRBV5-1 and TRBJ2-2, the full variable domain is KAGVTQTPRYLIKTRGQQVTLSCSPISGHRSVSWYQQTPGQGLQFLFEYFSETQRNKGNFPGRFSGRQFSNSRSEMNVSTLELGDSALYLCASSLVPGRDTGELFFGEGSRLTVL.

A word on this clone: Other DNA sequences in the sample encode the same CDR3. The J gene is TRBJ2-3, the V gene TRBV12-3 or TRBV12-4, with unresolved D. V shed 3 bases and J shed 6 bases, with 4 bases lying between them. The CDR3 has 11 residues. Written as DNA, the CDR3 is TGTGCCAGCAGTTTGAGGGATACGCAGTATTTT. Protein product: CASSLRDTQYF.

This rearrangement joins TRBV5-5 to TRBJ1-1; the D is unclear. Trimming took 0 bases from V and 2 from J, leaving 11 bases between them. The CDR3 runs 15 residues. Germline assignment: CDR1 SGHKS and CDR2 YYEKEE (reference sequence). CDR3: CASSLASRANTEAFF. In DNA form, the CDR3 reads TGTGCCAGCAGCTTGGCTAGTCGAGCTAACACTGAAGCTTTCTTT.